The 5 T cell receptor beta chains listed next were all sequenced from one sample in a study of T cells after yellow fever vaccination. TCRdb reanalysed the 5' RACE reads using MiXCR and keeps one entry per CDR3 protein. Of under 95,000 distinct CDR3 sequences listed, around 7.1% were seen once; the top ten hold around 29%. This specimen was CD8+ T cells sorted from PBMCs, taken roughly 10 days after the first yellow fever vaccination. These receptors all stem from a man younger than 35 who received the YFV17D yellow fever vaccine.

The chain employs TRBV6-5 and TRBJ1-5; D not resolved. Per germline, CDR1 MNHEY and CDR2 SVGAGI. The V gene lost 0 bases and the J gene lost 2 bases, with 14 bases spanning the gap. CDR3 length: 17 amino acids. The CDR3: CASSYSFPPGGNQPQHF. In DNA, the CDR3 is TGTGCCAGCAGTTACTCGTTCCCCCCTGGGGGCAATCAGCCCCAGCATTTT.

A few counts support this clonotype. The gene calls are TRBV5-1 and TRBJ2-2; 7 nucleotides match TRBD1. J gave up 1 base and V 0 bases, and 6 bases lay outside the gene matches. This CDR3 region has 17 residues. Germline assignment: CDR1 SGHRS and CDR2 YFSETQ. CDR3 protein: CASSLAHGTVNTGELFF. The CDR3 DNA sequence: TGCGCCAGCAGCTTGGCCCACGGGACAGTGAACACCGGGGAGCTGTTTTTT.

This clonotype occurred many times. CDR3: CASARDRAPSGAYNEQFF. CDR3 nucleotides: TGTGCCAGCGCCCGGGACAGGGCTCCTAGCGGGGCATACAATGAGCAGTTCTTC. The J gene is TRBJ2-1, the V gene TRBV21-1; the table's D call, TRBD1, was not checked against the DNA. TRBV21-1 is a pseudogene. This CDR3 spans 18 amino acids.

This clonotype was seen ten or more times. The V gene is TRBV4-1, the J gene TRBJ2-7; the D is unclear. Germline V CDR1 and CDR2: MGHRA, YSYEKL. The CDR3 is 13 amino acids. Deletions cut 4 bases from V and 0 bases from J, with 7 bases between. CDR3 protein: CASSLKISYEQYV. The CDR3 region has the DNA TGCGCCAGCAGCCTCAAGATCTCCTACGAGCAGTACGTC.

This clonotype was seen many times. The chain carries TRBV20-1 and TRBJ2-7, with TRBD2 matching over 8 bases. Trimming took 2 bases from V and 4 from J; bases not matched to a gene: 19. Looked up from germline, CDR1 is DFQATT and CDR2 is SNEGSKA (reference sequence). The CDR3 runs to 18 residues. The CDR3 DNA sequence: TGCAGTGCTAGACCTTTTGGACTAGCATTAACCACCCCTTACGAGCAGTACTTC. Protein: CSARPFGLALTTPYEQYF.